This is a list of T cell receptor beta chains from one sample in a study of spatial heterogeneity in lung cancer. TCRdb re-called the 5' RACE reads through MiXCR, storing one row per CDR3 protein. This table has around 45,000 distinct CDR3 sequences, around 13% appearing once. Here the sequenced sample was PBMCs, taken at surgery. These receptors were obtained from a male donor with early-stage non-small cell lung cancer. Both conserved end residues are part of each CDR3. D genes are given only for firm matches. Clone size appears in some rows only: once, few, many, or a class for an expanded clone.

d_gene	j_gene	abundance	v_gene	CDR3aa	CDR3nt
TRBD1	TRBJ1-6	-	TRBV7-9	CASNPGGTGALSANSPLHF	TGTGCCAGCAACCCAGGGGGGACAGGGGCCCTTTCGGCTAATTCACCCCTCCACTTT
TRBD2	TRBJ2-3	-	TRBV5-1	CASSWPIAGGSTDTQYF	TGCGCCAGCAGCTGGCCCATAGCGGGGGGCTCCACAGATACGCAGTATTTT
-	TRBJ1-4	few	TRBV10-2	CASSERTGGEKLFF	TGCGCCAGCAGTGAAAGGACGGGTGGCGAAAAACTGTTTTTT
TRBD2	TRBJ2-5	-	TRBV7-3	CASSLSGTSGETQYF	TGTGCCAGCAGCTTATCCGGGACTAGCGGGGAGACCCAGTACTTC
-	TRBJ2-1	many	TRBV29-1	CSVGEPLYNEQFF	TGCAGCGTTGGGGAGCCCCTCTACAATGAGCAGTTCTTC
-	TRBJ2-3	-	TRBV7-2	CASSLYSGVGTDTQYF	TGTGCCAGCAGCTTATACTCAGGGGTGGGCACAGATACGCAGTATTTT
-	TRBJ2-3	few	TRBV12-3/TRBV12-4	CASSSDGSTDTQYF	TGTGCCAGCAGTTCCGACGGAAGCACAGATACGCAGTATTTT
-	TRBJ2-7	many	TRBV2	CASSPGILYEQYF	TGTGCCAGCAGCCCGGGAATCCTCTACGAGCAGTACTTC
-	TRBJ2-5	-	TRBV5-1	CASSLLEETQYF	TGCGCCAGCAGCTTATTAGAAGAGACCCAGTACTTC
-	TRBJ2-7	few	TRBV3-1	CASSHKFDEQYF	TGTGCCAGCAGCCACAAATTCGACGAGCAGTACTTC
-	TRBJ1-1	-	TRBV6-2/TRBV6-3	CATQIGDTVATEAFF	TGTGCCACCCAAATCGGCGACACGGTAGCCACTGAAGCTTTCTTT
TRBD2	TRBJ2-7	few	TRBV7-2	CASSPTLTSGSQGEQYF	TGTGCCAGCAGTCCGACCCTGACTAGCGGGAGTCAAGGCGAGCAGTACTTC
TRBD1	TRBJ1-1	few	TRBV7-9	CASSSRQGETEAFF	TGTGCCAGCAGCTCGCGACAGGGCGAAACTGAAGCTTTCTTT
TRBD1	TRBJ1-3	-	TRBV5-1	CASSLEANRGGGNTIYF	TGCGCCAGCAGCTTGGAGGCAAACAGGGGTGGAGGAAACACCATATATTTT